This T cell receptor beta chain was sequenced during a study of regulatory T cells in long-lasting Graves disease. On the study more broadly: Recently diagnosed Graves' patients had received antithyroid drugs for under 3 months.

Arm-PCR of CDR3 regions and iRepertoire HTBI primers were used to build TCR beta libraries. TCRdb analysed the multiplex PCR reads with MiXCR anew, one entry per CDR3 protein. The profile shows some 220,000 distinct CDR3 sequences, around a fifth of them singletons. Time point described: newly diagnosed GD, antithyroid drugs for less than 3 months. After RNA was extracted from PBMCs, the TCR library was made from it. The germline gives CDR1 MDHEN, CDR2 SYDVKM. With 5 bases removed from V and 7 bases from J, the gap between germline ends came to 12 bases. CDR3 length equals 13 residues. The table lists this clonotype with many counts. These data are also associated with another study on T cells in Graves' hyperthyroidism and ophthalmopathy.

The gene calls are TRBV28 and TRBJ1-5, with D possibly being TRBD1 (5 bases). The TCR sequence derives from a woman between 25 and 40 years old with Graves disease. The material sequenced was peripheral blood mononuclear cells (PBMCs), taken at new diagnosis, from a patient treated with antithyroid drugs. This CDR3 is CASSRWGDQPQHF. CDR3 coding DNA: TGTGCCAGCAGTCGGTGGGGGGACCAGCCCCAGCATTTT.